The 31 T cell receptor beta chains below were found in one sample sequenced in a study of T-cell memory formation after mild COVID-19. Via MiXCR, TCRdb re-called the 5' RACE reads, giving one row per CDR3 protein. This sample has some 320,000 distinct CDR3 sequences, with about 16% found just once. The source material was PBMCs or a T cell subset sorted from them (not recorded which). Receptors were obtained from a man between 18 and 35 years old who had mild COVID-19 (a few samples of this study predate the infection). Cell type and time point are not known.

This clonotype turned up a few times. The chain combines TRBV10-3 with TRBJ1-4; D is perhaps TRBD1 (6 bases). Trimming shortened V by 3 bases and J by 3 bases, and 14 bases separated the two germline ends. This CDR3 is 16 amino acids long. Germline V lookup: CDR1 ENHRY, CDR2 SYGVKD. The CDR3 loop is CAISDSKGEPNEKLFF. CDR3 coding DNA: TGTGCCATCAGTGATTCTAAGGGGGAACCTAATGAAAAACTGTTTTTT.

This clonotype was found a few times. The chain uses TRBV5-1 and TRBJ2-5, with D tentatively TRBD2 (5 bases). The CDR3 has 14 amino acids. Germline V lookup: CDR1 SGHRS, CDR2 YFSETQ. V dropped 0 bases and J dropped 6 bases, with 12 bases sitting between them. CDR3 DNA sequence: TGCGCCAGCAGCTTGGGCGTTGGGGAGAAGACCCAGTACTTC. Amino acids: CASSLGVGEKTQYF.

This clonotype appeared a few times. This chain connects TRBV20-1 to TRBJ2-3; 7 bases fit TRBD2. The CDR3 contains 14 residues. With V trimmed by 7 bases and J by 6 bases, 13 bases remained unmatched. Germline CDR1 reads DFQATT; CDR2 reads SNEGSKA (reference sequence). CDR3 in amino acids: CSGIGTTQLDTQYF. The CDR3 coding sequence is TGCAGTGGGATCGGGACTACTCAATTGGATACGCAGTATTTT.

The V call is TRBV24-1, the J call TRBJ2-3; D not resolved. The germline V gene encodes CDR1 KGHDR and CDR2 SFDVKD. V was pared by 9 bases and J by 6 bases, with 18 bases between. The CDR3 is 14 amino acids. The CDR3 protein is CATEDPTVGDTQYF. The CDR3 region has the DNA TGTGCCACCGAGGACCCTACGGTCGGGGATACGCAGTATTTT.

J is TRBJ2-1 and V is TRBV11-2, with D possibly matching TRBD1 (6 bases). The germline gives CDR1 SGHAT, CDR2 FQNNGV. Trimming shortened V by 1 base and J by 3 bases, and 7 bases separated the two germline ends. This CDR3 contains 14 residues. CDR3 in amino acids: CASSLVRGYNEQFF. The CDR3 DNA sequence: TGTGCCAGCAGCTTAGTCAGGGGCTACAATGAGCAGTTCTTC.

This clonotype has more than one count but fewer than ten. The chain employs TRBV6-5 and TRBJ2-7; no reliable D call. Germline lookup yields CDR1 MNHEY and CDR2 SVGAGI. This CDR3 is built from 11 residues. Deletions cut 1 base from V and 5 bases from J, with 3 bases between. The DNA of the CDR3 is TGTGCCAGCAGTTACTTACACGAGCAGTACTTC. Its translation: CASSYLHEQYF.

This sequence joins TRBV12-3 or TRBV12-4 and TRBJ2-3; no clear D. CDR3 size: 14 residues. Trimming took 5 bases from V and 0 from J, leaving 9 bases between them. CDR3: CASSRSYSTDTQYF. The CDR3 DNA is TGTGCCAGCAGTCGTAGCTATAGCACAGATACGCAGTATTTT.

The genes are TRBV19 and TRBJ1-2; a weak D match, TRBD1 (5 bases). V shed 3 bases and J shed 5 bases, with 19 bases lying between them. Germline lookup yields CDR1 LNHDA and CDR2 SQIVND (reference sequence). The length of the CDR3 is 16 residues. CDR3 amino acids: CASSIIGGDSLYGYTF. The DNA of the CDR3 is TGTGCCAGTAGTATTATTGGAGGAGACAGCCTATATGGCTACACCTTC.

This clonotype was seen a few times. The chain employs TRBV7-9 and TRBJ2-5, with 11 bases fitting TRBD2. J lost 9 bases, V lost 4 bases, and 13 bases had no gene match. CDR1 and CDR2 (germline): SEHNR, FQNEAQ (reference sequence). This CDR3 has 16 amino acids. CDR3 bases: TGTGCCAGCAGCTCCCGACTAGCGGGGACTTTCGGAGCCCAGTACTTC. Encoded protein: CASSSRLAGTFGAQYF.

DNA for the CDR3: TGTGCCAGCAGGCGGTCGGGACAGGGGATCAATGAGCAGTTCTTC. This sequence encodes CASRRSGQGINEQFF. This chain joins TRBV7-8 and TRBJ2-1; 10 bases fit TRBD1. CDR1 is SGHVS and CDR2 is FQNEAQ in the germline V gene. V trimming: 6 bases; J trimming: 6 bases; junction bases outside the gene matches: 8. The CDR3 has 15 amino acids.

Many counts were recorded for this clonotype. This chain uses TRBV19 with TRBJ2-5; TRBD1 aligns across 7 bases. Trimming removed 6 bases from V and 3 bases from J; junction bases left unmatched: 7. This CDR3 contains 14 residues. Germline assignment: CDR1 LNHDA and CDR2 SQIVND (reference sequence). The CDR3 DNA is TGTGCCAGTAGCCGGACCGGGACAGAAGAGACCCAGTACTTC. Translation: CASSRTGTEETQYF.

This clonotype was picked up many times. V is TRBV12-3 or TRBV12-4 and J is TRBJ2-1; TRBD1 matches 7 bases. Trimming cost V 6 bases and J 9 bases; bases outside gene matches: 11. The CDR3 runs to 14 residues. CDR3 DNA: TGTGCCAGCAGAGCAGACAGGGCGTTCGGTGAGCAGTTCTTC. Residues: CASRADRAFGEQFF.

This clonotype was found a few times. The CDR3, as DNA: TGTGCCAGCAGCTTAGCGGAGCGCCTACACAATTCACCCCTCCACTTT. Amino acid sequence: CASSLAERLHNSPLHF. This chain connects TRBV7-2 to TRBJ1-6; D gene uncertain. Trimming shortened V by 0 bases and J by 7 bases, and 13 bases separated the two germline ends. The CDR3 length is 16 residues. CDR1 is SGHTA and CDR2 is FQGNSA in the germline V gene.

The rearrangement joins TRBV12-3 or TRBV12-4 to TRBJ2-7, with D possibly being TRBD1 (6 bases). The V end lost 4 bases, the J end lost 0 bases, and 10 bases lay between the germline ends. The CDR3 contains 14 residues. CDR3 in amino acids: CASSSRGYSYEQYF. Here the CDR3 DNA reads TGTGCCAGCAGTTCCAGGGGTTACTCCTACGAGCAGTACTTC.

The chain links TRBV9 to TRBJ1-2, with D perhaps matching TRBD1 (6 bases). The CDR3 runs 14 residues. Per the germline V gene, CDR1 is SGDLS and CDR2 is YYNGEE. The germline V and J ends were trimmed by 0 bases and 8 bases, with 14 bases remaining between them. Here the CDR3 reads CASSVDLMGQGYTF. CDR3 DNA sequence: TGTGCCAGCAGCGTAGATCTGATGGGACAAGGCTACACCTTC. Full variable domain (rest looked up from reference TRBV9 and TRBJ1-2): DSGVTQTPKHLITATGQRVTLRCSPRSGDLSVYWYQQSLDQGLQFLIQYYNGEERAKGNILERFSAQQFPDLHSELNLSSLELGDSALYFCASSVDLMGQGYTFGSGTRLTVV.

V and J are TRBV4-1 and TRBJ2-7; 10 bases match TRBD1. Unmatched junction bases numbered 3, after V lost 4 bases and J lost 3 bases. CDR3 length equals 14 residues. Germline assignment: CDR1 MGHRA and CDR2 YSYEKL. The CDR3 protein is CASSRQGAGYEQYF. The CDR3 nucleotides are TGCGCCAGCAGCCGACAGGGGGCCGGCTACGAGCAGTACTTC.

In its sample, this clonotype was seen a few times. CDR3 DNA: TGTGCCAGCAGCAGAGGGGCAGGGAGAGGGAACACTGAAGCTTTCTTT. Residues: CASSRGAGRGNTEAFF. The rearrangement links TRBV9 to TRBJ1-1; possibly TRBD1 for D (5 bases). Trimming stripped 4 bases from V and 1 base from J, with 17 bases between. The CDR3 sequence is 16 residues long. The germline V gene has CDR1 SGDLS and CDR2 YYNGEE.

A few counts support this clonotype. The chain joins TRBV7-9 to TRBJ2-4; the D gene is possibly TRBD2 (7 bases). The CDR3 extends over 17 amino acids. V was cut by 4 bases and J by 2 bases, with 18 bases left in between. CDR1 and CDR2 from the germline V gene are SEHNR and FQNEAQ (reference sequence). CDR3 DNA: TGTGCCAGCAGCTCGCTGGGGCCCGGGGGGCCCAAAAACATTCAGTACTTC. It encodes CASSSLGPGGPKNIQYF.

This clonotype was counted many times. V gene TRBV7-9 combines with J gene TRBJ2-3; 7 bases match TRBD2. V shed 5 bases, J shed 2 bases, and the junction held 1 base outside the gene matches. CDR1 is SEHNR, CDR2 FQNEAQ, per germline (reference sequence). The CDR3 contains 13 residues. The CDR3 DNA reads as TGTGCCAGCAGCAGGGACTACACAGATACGCAGTATTTT. It codes for CASSRDYTDTQYF.

This clonotype was picked up a small number of times. V and J are TRBV9 and TRBJ1-6; perhaps TRBD1 as D (5 bases). Trimming took 2 bases from V and 5 from J, leaving 8 bases between them. This CDR3 comprises 14 residues. Germline V gene data show CDR1 as SGDLS and CDR2 as YYNGEE. Here the CDR3 reads CASSVRGNNSPLHF. The CDR3 region has the DNA TGTGCCAGCAGCGTCCGGGGCAATAATTCACCCCTCCACTTT.

Remarks on this clonotype: At one boundary the junction diverges from the germline segment, which might be a read error. This chain links TRBV25-1 with TRBJ1-2; D gene ambiguous. The CDR3 extends over 9 amino acids. Germline CDR1 reads MGHDK; CDR2 reads SYGVNS. CDR3 amino acids: CASNGRAAF. The DNA of the CDR3 is TGTGCCAGCAATGGGCGCGCGGCCTTC.

The J gene is TRBJ1-2, the V gene TRBV21-1. TRBV21-1 represents a pseudogene. The CDR3 totals 12 residues. This chain's CDR3 is CASSKCGHLYTF. The CDR3 coding sequence is TGTGCCAGCAGCAAATGTGGTCACCTCTACACCTTC.

Note on this clonotype: One end of the junction does not line up with germline, which may come from a read error. J is TRBJ1-1 and V is TRBV12-3 or TRBV12-4; D not resolved. CDR3 length equals 14 residues. The CDR3 sequence: CASSFAGKNNEAFF. The CDR3 DNA follows: TGTGCCAGCAGTTTTGCAGGAAAGAACAATGAAGCTTTCTTT.

V usage is TRBV7-4 and J usage is TRBJ2-7; D is ambiguous. The CDR3 totals 14 residues. V was cut by 4 bases and J by 0 bases, with 10 bases left in between. CDR1 and CDR2 (germline): SGHVT, SQSDAQ. DNA of the CDR3: TGTGCCAGCAGCTCACCCTCAGCCTCCTACGAGCAGTACGTC. Translation: CASSSPSASYEQYV.

This clonotype has a handful of counts. V gene TRBV19 combines with J gene TRBJ2-2; TRBD2 matches 8 bases. V lost 5 bases, J lost 3 bases, and 5 bases stayed unmatched. The CDR3 contains 15 residues. Germline CDR1 reads LNHDA; CDR2 reads SQIVND (reference sequence). CDR3 sequence (DNA): TGTGCCAGTAGTCGCGCGGGGGGTTACACCGGGGAGCTGTTTTTT. Amino acids: CASSRAGGYTGELFF.

V gene TRBV7-3 combines with J gene TRBJ1-1, with 10 bases fitting TRBD1. V shed 5 bases and J 5 bases; nucleotides not matched to a gene: 8. The CDR3 extends over 15 amino acids. Germline V lookup: CDR1 SGHTA, CDR2 FQGTGA. In nucleotides, the CDR3 is TGTGCCAGCAGCCCCCGGGACAGGGGAGAAACTGAAGCTTTCTTT. Translation gives CASSPRDRGETEAFF.

This clonotype has more than one count but fewer than ten. The chain uses TRBV12-3 or TRBV12-4 and TRBJ2-7, with 7 bases fitting TRBD1. CDR3 size: 15 residues. V dropped 5 bases and J dropped 2; count of bases not matched to a gene: 9. CDR3 sequence: CASSPPRGQPYEQYF. The CDR3 DNA reads as TGTGCCAGCAGTCCCCCTCGGGGACAGCCCTACGAGCAGTACTTC.

This clonotype was picked up many times. The chain employs TRBV3-2 and TRBJ1-1; the table's D gene call, TRBD1, was not cross checked with the DNA. TRBV3-2 is marked as a pseudogene. The CDR3 sequence is 16 residues long. Here the CDR3 DNA reads TGTGCCAGCAGCCACGGGACACGCATCCCCGTGACTGAAGCTTTCTTT. Translation: CASSHGTRIPVTEAFF.

The table lists this clonotype with a few counts. V gene TRBV4-2 combines with J gene TRBJ2-5; possibly TRBD2 for D (6 bases). This CDR3 has 13 amino acids. Germline V gene sequence: CDR1 LGHNA, CDR2 YNFKEQ. V lost 1 base, J lost 9 bases, and 12 bases lay in between. The CDR3 loop reads CASSQGTIQAQYF. Written as DNA, the CDR3 is TGTGCCAGCAGCCAAGGGACTATTCAGGCCCAGTACTTC.

V is TRBV3-1 and J is TRBJ2-7, with TRBD1 identical over 7 bases. Germline V gives CDR1 LGHDT, CDR2 YNNKEL (reference sequence). This CDR3 region has 15 residues. V gave up 4 bases and J gave up 1 base; unmatched junction bases: 7. CDR3 nucleotide sequence: TGTGCCAGCAGCCCAAAGACAGGGTGGTCCTACGAGCAGTACTTC. Its translation: CASSPKTGWSYEQYF.

The rearrangement uses TRBV12-3 or TRBV12-4 and TRBJ2-4; possibly TRBD2 for D (6 bases). The CDR3 totals 15 residues. Trimming shortened V by 3 bases and J by 0 bases, and 9 bases separated the two germline ends. CDR3 sequence: CASSFGGLAKNIQYF. CDR3 in DNA: TGTGCCAGCAGTTTCGGGGGTTTAGCCAAAAACATTCAGTACTTC.